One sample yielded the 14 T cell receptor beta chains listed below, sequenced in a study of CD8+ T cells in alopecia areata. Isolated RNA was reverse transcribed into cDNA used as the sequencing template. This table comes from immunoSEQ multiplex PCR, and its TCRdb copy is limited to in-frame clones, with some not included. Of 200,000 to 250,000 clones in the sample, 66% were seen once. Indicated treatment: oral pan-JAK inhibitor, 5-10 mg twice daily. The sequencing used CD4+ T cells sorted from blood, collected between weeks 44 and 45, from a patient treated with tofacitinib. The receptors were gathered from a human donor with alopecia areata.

The CDR3 sequence is CASSQGQGNEQYF. Here the CDR3 DNA reads TGCGCCAGCAGCCAAGGACAGGGCAACGAGCAGTACTTC. The rearrangement joins TRBV5-1 to TRBJ2-7, with TRBD1 identical over 8 bases. Germline-derived CDR1 and CDR2 are SGHRS and YFSETQ. The CDR3 runs 13 residues. V trimming: 4 bases; J trimming: 5 bases; junction bases outside the gene matches: 5.

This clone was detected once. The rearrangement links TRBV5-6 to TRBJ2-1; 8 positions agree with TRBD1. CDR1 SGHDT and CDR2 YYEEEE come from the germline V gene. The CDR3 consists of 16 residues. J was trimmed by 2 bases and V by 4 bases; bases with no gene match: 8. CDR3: CASSPRTGKTYNEQFF. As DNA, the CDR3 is TGTGCCAGCAGCCCCAGGACAGGGAAAACCTACAATGAGCAGTTCTTC.

CDR3 nucleotides: TGTGCCAGCAGCAGGGGATCTGGGGCCAACGTCCTGACTTTC. This codes for CASSRGSGANVLTF. The V call is TRBV13, the J call TRBJ2-6; D is possibly TRBD1 (5 bases). Per the germline V gene, CDR1 is PRHDT and CDR2 is FYEKMQ (reference sequence). V lost 5 bases and J lost 1, with 6 bases in between. The CDR3 is made up of 14 amino acids.

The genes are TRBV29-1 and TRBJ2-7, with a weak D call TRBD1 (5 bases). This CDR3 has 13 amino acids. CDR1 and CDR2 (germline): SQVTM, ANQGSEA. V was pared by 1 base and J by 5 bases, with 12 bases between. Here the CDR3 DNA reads TGCAGCGTTGAAGGGGGCCCATTAAACGAGCAGTACTTC. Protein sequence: CSVEGGPLNEQYF.

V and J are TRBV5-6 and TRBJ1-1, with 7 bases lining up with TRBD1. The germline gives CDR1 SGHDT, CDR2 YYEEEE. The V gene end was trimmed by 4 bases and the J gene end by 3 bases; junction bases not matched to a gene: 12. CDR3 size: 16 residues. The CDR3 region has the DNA TGTGCCAGCAGCCGAACCAAGACAGGGTGGGACACTGAAGCTTTCTTT. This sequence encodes CASSRTKTGWDTEAFF.

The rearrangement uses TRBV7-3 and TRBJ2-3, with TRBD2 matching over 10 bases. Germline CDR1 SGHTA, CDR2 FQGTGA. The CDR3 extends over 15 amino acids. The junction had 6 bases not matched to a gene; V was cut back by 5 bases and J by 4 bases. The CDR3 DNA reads TGTGCCAGCAGCATTAGCGGGGGGCCTTCAGATACGCAGTATTTT. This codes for CASSISGGPSDTQYF. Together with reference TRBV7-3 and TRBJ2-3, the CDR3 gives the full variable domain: GAGVSQTPSNKVTEKGKYVELRCDPISGHTALYWYRQSLGQGPEFLIYFQGTGAADDSGLPNDRFFAVRPEGSVSTLKIQRTERGDSAVYLCASSISGGPSDTQYFGPGTRLTVL.

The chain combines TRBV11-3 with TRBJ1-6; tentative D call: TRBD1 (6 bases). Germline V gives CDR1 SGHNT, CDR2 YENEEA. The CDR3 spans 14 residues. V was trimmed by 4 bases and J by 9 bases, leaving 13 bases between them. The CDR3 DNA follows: TGTGCCAGCAGCTCCGGACAGACCGGTTCACCCCTCCACTTT. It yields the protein CASSSGQTGSPLHF.

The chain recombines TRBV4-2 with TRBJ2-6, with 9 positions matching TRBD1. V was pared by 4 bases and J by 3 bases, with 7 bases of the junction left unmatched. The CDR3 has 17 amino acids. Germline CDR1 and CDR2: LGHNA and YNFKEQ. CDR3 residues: CASSPDTGGNGANVLTF. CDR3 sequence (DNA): TGTGCCAGCAGCCCGGATACAGGGGGCAATGGGGCCAACGTCCTGACTTTC.

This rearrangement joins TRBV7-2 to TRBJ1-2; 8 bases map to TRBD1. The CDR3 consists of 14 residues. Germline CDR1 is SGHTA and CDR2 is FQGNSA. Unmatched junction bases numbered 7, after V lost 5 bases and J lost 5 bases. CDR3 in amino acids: CASSNRQGNYGYTF. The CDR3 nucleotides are TGTGCCAGCAGCAATAGACAGGGGAATTATGGCTACACCTTC. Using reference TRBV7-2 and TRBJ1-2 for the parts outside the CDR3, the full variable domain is GAGVSQSPSNKVTEKGKDVELRCDPISGHTALYWYRQSLGQGLEFLIYFQGNSAPDKSGLPSDRFSAERTGGSVSTLTIQRTQQEDSAVYLCASSNRQGNYGYTFGSGTRLTVV.

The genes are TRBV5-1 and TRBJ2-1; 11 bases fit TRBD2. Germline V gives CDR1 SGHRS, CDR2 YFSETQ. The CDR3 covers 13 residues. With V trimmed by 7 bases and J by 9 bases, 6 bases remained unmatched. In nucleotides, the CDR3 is TGCGCCAGCGGTAGCGGGGGGGCTCCTGAGCAGTTCTTC. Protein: CASGSGGAPEQFF.

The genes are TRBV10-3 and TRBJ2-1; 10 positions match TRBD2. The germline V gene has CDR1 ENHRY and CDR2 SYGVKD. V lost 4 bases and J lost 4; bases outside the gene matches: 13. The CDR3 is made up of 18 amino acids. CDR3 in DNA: TGTGCCATCAGTGCTTCCGTACCTAGCGGGGGAAGATACAATGAGCAGTTCTTC. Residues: CAISASVPSGGRYNEQFF.

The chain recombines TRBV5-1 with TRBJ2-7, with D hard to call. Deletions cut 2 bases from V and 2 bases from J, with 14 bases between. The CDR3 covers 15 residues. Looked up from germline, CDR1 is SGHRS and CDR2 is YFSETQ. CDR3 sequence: CASSLRPPSTYEQYF. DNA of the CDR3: TGCGCCAGCAGCTTACGACCCCCGTCCACCTACGAGCAGTACTTC.

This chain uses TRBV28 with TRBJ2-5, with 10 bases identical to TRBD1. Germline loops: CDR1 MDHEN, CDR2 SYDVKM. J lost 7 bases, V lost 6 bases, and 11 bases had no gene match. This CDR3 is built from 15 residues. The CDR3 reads CASSLGTGALGTQYF. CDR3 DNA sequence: TGTGCCAGCAGCTTAGGGACAGGGGCTCTTGGGACCCAGTACTTC.

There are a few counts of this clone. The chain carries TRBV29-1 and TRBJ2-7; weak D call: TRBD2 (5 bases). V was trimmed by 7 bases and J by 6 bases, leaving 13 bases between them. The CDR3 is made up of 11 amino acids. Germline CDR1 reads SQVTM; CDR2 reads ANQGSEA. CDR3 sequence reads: CSGTDGIEQYF. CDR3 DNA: TGCAGCGGTACGGACGGGATCGAGCAGTACTTC.